Presented here are 10 T cell receptor beta chains from one specimen sequenced in a study of monozygotic twins with inflammatory bowel disease. After re-calling the 5' RACE reads, TCRdb lists one entry per CDR3 protein, DNA absent. The listing records approximately 400,000 distinct CDR3 sequences. Sequenced sample: blood. The receptors derive from a human donor with ulcerative colitis or Crohn's disease, or a healthy co-twin of an affected twin (not recorded which).

This chain's CDR3 is CASSYGAGLSGNTIYF. J is TRBJ1-3 and V is TRBV6-5. CDR1 and CDR2 from the germline V gene are MNHEY and SVGAGI. The CDR3 consists of 16 residues.

The chain couples TRBV5-1 to TRBJ2-3; lacking DNA, the TRBD2 call made by TCRdb goes unchecked. Germline CDR1 and CDR2: SGHRS and YFSETQ. The CDR3 covers 18 residues. CDR3 in amino acids: CASSLASVAGTSTDTQYF.

V gene TRBV7-9 combines with J gene TRBJ2-1; TCRdb calls TRBD2, which cannot be checked without DNA. The CDR3 sequence is 15 residues long. The germline V gene encodes CDR1 SEHNR and CDR2 FQNEAQ (reference sequence). The CDR3 loop reads CASSLGDGPYNEQFF.

The chain is built from TRBV7-8 and TRBJ1-1. Per the germline V gene, CDR1 is SGHVS and CDR2 is FQNEAQ. There are 12 residues in the CDR3. The chain's CDR3 is CASSLAGLEAFF.

The chain has TRBV20-1 and TRBJ2-3; TCRdb proposes TRBD1, but this gene call is untestable without DNA. Germline CDR1 reads DFQATT; CDR2 reads SNEGSKA (reference sequence). The CDR3 has 11 residues. CDR3: CSARRPDTQYF.

The chain employs TRBV6-2 or TRBV6-3 and TRBJ1-1. The CDR3 runs 13 residues. Germline V gene data show CDR1 as MNHEY and CDR2 as SVGEGT. CDR3 region: CASKPRGSSEAFF.

The chain joins TRBV20-1 to TRBJ2-5; no DNA is available, so the TRBD1 call from TCRdb remains unchecked. CDR1 and CDR2 (germline): DFQATT, SNEGSKA (reference sequence). CDR3 size: 12 residues. The CDR3 reads CSARSRQETQYF.

The chain is built from TRBV19 and TRBJ2-7; TCRdb reports TRBD2, a call that lacks DNA to check it against. Per germline, CDR1 LNHDA and CDR2 SQIVND (reference sequence). This CDR3 is built from 13 residues. The CDR3 protein is CASSPLVLGEQYF. Variable domain in full (rest from reference TRBV19 and TRBJ2-7): DGGITQSPKYLFRKEGQNVTLSCEQNLNHDAMYWYRQDPGQGLRLIYYSQIVNDFQKGDIAEGYSVSREKKESFPLTVTSAQKNPTAFYLCASSPLVLGEQYFGPGTRLTVT.

CDR3 sequence reads: CASSLALGETQYF. The rearrangement joins TRBV7-8 to TRBJ2-5. CDR3 size: 13 residues. Germline loops: CDR1 SGHVS, CDR2 FQNEAQ.

V is TRBV6-1 and J is TRBJ2-7; lacking DNA, the TRBD2 call made by TCRdb goes unchecked. CDR1 is MNHNS and CDR2 is SASEGT in the germline V gene. The CDR3 sequence is 14 residues long. The CDR3 loop reads CASSEVDSGTKQYF.